This T cell receptor (beta chain) was sequenced in a study of control samples from healthy donors and cancer patients (dated by TCRdb to about 2020). The germline V end is reduced by 6 bases and the J end by 3 bases; junction bases left unmatched: 4. The CDR3 has 13 amino acids, counting the end cysteine and phenylalanine. Of the read, only the CDR3 DNA is kept; its 39 bases are in frame from base 1. The germline V gene (reference sequence) yields LNHDA for CDR1 and SQIVND for CDR2. This clone turned up a few times. Its antigen target is currently unknown. No much larger clonotype is one base removed from it; base qualities were not supplied. Library creation used the immunoSEQ multiplex PCR assay. TCRdb provides this immuneACCESS table in a form limited to in-frame rearrangements. Some clones are lacking; in checked studies, under half of them reflect an unresolved V gene, and why the rest are absent is not known. The sample records about 36,000 clones, about 93% of which are singletons. The ten largest clonotypes hold more than 1.5% of the sample.

The sequence is built from TRBV19 and TRBJ2-7; TRBD1 lines up with 8 middle nucleotides. The source of this sequence is a man aged 40-49 years with colorectal cancer. The material sequenced was PBMCs. In nucleotides, the sequence is TGTGCCAGTAGCGGGGACAGGAGCTACGAGCAGTACTTC. It translates to CASSGDRSYEQYF.